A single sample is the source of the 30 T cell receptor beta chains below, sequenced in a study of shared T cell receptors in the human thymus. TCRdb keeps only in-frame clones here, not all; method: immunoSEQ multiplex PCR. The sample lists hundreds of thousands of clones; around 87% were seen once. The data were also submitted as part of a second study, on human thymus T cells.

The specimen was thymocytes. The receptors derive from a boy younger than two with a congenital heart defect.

CDR3: CASSARGWGKDTQYF. The CDR3 nucleotides are TGCGCCAGCAGTGCCAGGGGATGGGGTAAGGATACGCAGTATTTT. This chain joins TRBV10-2 and TRBJ2-3; a weak D match, TRBD1 (6 bases). Germline V gene lookup returns CDR1 WSHSY and CDR2 SAAADI. V lost 4 bases and J 6 bases, leaving 17 bases between the germline ends. CDR3 size: 15 residues.

The CDR3 region has the DNA TGTGCCAGCAGCTTGGCCCCTAGCGGGAGGGCCACCTACGAGCAGTACTTC. This codes for CASSLAPSGRATYEQYF. V is TRBV5-6 and J is TRBJ2-7, with 12 bases lining up with TRBD2. The germline V gene encodes CDR1 SGHDT and CDR2 YYEEEE. This CDR3 spans 17 amino acids. The V gene end was trimmed by 0 bases and the J gene end by 2 bases; junction bases not matched to a gene: 6.

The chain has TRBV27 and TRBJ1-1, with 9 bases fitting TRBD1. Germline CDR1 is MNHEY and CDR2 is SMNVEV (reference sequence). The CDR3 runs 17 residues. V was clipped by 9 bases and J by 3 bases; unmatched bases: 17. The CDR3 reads CASYSPGQGPFYTEAFF. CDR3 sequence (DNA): TGTGCCAGTTATTCCCCGGGACAGGGCCCTTTTTACACTGAAGCTTTCTTT.

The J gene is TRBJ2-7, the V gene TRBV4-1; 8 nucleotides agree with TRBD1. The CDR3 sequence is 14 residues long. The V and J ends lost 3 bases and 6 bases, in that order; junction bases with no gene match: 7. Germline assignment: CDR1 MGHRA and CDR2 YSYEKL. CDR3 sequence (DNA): TGCGCCAGCAGCCACACCACTACAGGGGGCGAGCAGTACTTC. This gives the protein CASSHTTTGGEQYF.

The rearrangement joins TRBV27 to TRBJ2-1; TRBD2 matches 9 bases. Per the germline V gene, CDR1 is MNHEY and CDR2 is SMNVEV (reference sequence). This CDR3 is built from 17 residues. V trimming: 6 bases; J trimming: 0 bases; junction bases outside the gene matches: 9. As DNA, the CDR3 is TGTGCCAGCAGGGTCCGGACTAGCGACCTCTCCTACAATGAGCAGTTCTTC. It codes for CASRVRTSDLSYNEQFF.

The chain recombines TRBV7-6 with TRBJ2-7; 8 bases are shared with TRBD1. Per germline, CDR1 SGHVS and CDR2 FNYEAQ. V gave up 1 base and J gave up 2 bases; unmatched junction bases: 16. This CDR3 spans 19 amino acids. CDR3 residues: CASSLVLPTTGQGPYEQYF. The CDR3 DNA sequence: TGTGCCAGCAGCTTAGTACTTCCCACTACTGGACAGGGTCCCTACGAGCAGTACTTC.

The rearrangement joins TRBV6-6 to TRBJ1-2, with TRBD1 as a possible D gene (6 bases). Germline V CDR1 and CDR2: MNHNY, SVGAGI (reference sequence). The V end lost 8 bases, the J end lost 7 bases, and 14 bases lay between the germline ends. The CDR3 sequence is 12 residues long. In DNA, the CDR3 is TGTGCCAGCGGAAGGGGGTCGTCTGGCTACACCTTC. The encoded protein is CASGRGSSGYTF.

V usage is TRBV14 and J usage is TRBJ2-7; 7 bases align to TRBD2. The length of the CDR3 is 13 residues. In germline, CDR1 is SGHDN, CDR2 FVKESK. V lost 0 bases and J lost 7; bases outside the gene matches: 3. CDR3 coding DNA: TGTGCCAGCAGCCAAGACGGGGAGGGTGAGCAGTACTTC. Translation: CASSQDGEGEQYF.

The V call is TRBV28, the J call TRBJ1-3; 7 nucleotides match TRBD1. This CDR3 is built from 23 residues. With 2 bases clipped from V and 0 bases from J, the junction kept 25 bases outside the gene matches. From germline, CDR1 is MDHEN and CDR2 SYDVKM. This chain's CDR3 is CASSLHVWDSSAPRSYSGNTIYF. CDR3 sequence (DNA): TGTGCCAGCAGTTTACACGTCTGGGACAGTTCCGCCCCGCGCTCGTACTCTGGAAACACCATATATTTT.

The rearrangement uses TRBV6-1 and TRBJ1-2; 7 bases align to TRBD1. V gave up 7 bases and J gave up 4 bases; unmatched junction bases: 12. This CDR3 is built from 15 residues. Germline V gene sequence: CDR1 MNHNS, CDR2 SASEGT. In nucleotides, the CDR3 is TGTGCCAGCACCGCCCAGGCTACAGGGGCCTATGGCTACACCTTC. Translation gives CASTAQATGAYGYTF.

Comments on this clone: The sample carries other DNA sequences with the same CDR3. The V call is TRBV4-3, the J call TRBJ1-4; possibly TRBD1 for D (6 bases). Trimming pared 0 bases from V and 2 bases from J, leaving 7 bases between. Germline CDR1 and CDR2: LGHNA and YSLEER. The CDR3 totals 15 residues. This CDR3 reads CASSQDRGTNEKLFF. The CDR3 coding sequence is TGCGCCAGCAGCCAAGATAGGGGGACTAATGAAAAACTGTTTTTT.

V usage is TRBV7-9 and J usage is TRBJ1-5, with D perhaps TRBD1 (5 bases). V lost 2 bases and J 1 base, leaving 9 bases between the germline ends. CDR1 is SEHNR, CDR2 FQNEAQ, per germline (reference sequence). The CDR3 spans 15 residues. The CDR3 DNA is TGTGCCAGCAGCTTAAATGGGGCGAGCAATCAGCCCCAGCATTTT. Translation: CASSLNGASNQPQHF.

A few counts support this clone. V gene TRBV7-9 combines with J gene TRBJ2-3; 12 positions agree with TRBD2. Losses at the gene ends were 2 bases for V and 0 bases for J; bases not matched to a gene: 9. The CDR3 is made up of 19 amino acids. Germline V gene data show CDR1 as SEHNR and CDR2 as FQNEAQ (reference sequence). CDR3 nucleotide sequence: TGTGCCAGCAGCTTATTGGTTACTAGCGGGAGGTTTAGCACAGATACGCAGTATTTT. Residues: CASSLLVTSGRFSTDTQYF.

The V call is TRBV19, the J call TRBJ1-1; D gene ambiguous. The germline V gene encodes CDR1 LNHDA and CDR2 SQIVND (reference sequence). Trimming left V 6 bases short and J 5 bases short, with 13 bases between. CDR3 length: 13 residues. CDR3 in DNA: TGTGCCAGTAGCGAGACTGGGAGGACTGAAGCTTTCTTT. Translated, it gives CASSETGRTEAFF.

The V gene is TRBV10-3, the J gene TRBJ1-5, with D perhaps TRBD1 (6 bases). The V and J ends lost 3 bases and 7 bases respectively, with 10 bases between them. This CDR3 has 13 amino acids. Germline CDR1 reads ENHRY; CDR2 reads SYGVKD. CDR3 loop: CAISEQGVQPQHF. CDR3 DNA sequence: TGTGCCATCAGTGAACAGGGTGTCCAGCCCCAGCATTTT.

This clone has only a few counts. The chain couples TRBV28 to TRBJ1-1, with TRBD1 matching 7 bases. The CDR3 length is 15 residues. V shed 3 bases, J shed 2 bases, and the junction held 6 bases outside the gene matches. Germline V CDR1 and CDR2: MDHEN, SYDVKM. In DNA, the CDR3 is TGTGCCAGCAGTTTGGGACAGAGGGTAAACACTGAAGCTTTCTTT. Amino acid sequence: CASSLGQRVNTEAFF.

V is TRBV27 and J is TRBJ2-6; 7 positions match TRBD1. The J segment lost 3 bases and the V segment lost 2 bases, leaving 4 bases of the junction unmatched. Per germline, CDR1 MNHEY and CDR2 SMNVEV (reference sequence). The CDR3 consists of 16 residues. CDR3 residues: CASSLRQGNGANVLTF. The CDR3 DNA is TGTGCCAGCAGTTTACGACAGGGAAATGGGGCCAACGTCCTGACTTTC.

The CDR3 DNA sequence: TGTGCCAGCAGTCCTGGACAGGGCGACGGTCAGCCCCAGCATTTT. Translation gives CASSPGQGDGQPQHF. The V gene is TRBV28, the J gene TRBJ1-5, with 8 bases aligning to TRBD1. V shed 5 bases, J shed 6 bases, and the junction held 9 bases outside the gene matches. Germline CDR1 and CDR2: MDHEN and SYDVKM. The CDR3 runs 15 residues.

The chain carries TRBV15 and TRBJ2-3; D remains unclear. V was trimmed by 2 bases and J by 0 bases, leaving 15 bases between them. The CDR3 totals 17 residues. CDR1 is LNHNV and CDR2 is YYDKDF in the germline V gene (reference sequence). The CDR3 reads CATSRHSRPPSTDTQYF. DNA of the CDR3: TGTGCCACCAGCAGACATTCTAGACCCCCGAGCACAGATACGCAGTATTTT.

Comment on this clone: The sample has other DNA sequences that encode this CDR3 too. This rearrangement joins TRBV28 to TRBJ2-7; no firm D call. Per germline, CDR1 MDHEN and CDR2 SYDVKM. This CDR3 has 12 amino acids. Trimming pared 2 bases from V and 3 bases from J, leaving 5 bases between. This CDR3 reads CASSLTSYEQYF. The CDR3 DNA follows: TGTGCCAGCAGTTTAACCAGCTACGAGCAGTACTTC. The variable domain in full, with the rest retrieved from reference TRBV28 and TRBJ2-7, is DVKVTQSSRYLVKRTGEKVFLECVQDMDHENMFWYRQDPGLGLRLIYFSYDVKMKEKGDIPEGYSVSREKKERFSLILESASTNQTSMYLCASSLTSYEQYFGPGTRLTVT.

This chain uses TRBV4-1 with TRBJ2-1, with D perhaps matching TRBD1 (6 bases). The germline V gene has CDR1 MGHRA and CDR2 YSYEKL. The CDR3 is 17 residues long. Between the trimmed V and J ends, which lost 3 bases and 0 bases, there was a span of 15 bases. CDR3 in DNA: TGCGCCAGCAGCCACCACTCAGGGGAGAACTCCTACAATGAGCAGTTCTTC. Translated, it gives CASSHHSGENSYNEQFF.

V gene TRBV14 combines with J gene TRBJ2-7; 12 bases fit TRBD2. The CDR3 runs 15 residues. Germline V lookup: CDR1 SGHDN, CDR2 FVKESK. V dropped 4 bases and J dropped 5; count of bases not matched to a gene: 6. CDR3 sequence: CASSPLAGGSNEQYF. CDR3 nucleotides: TGTGCCAGCAGCCCACTAGCGGGAGGATCTAACGAGCAGTACTTC.

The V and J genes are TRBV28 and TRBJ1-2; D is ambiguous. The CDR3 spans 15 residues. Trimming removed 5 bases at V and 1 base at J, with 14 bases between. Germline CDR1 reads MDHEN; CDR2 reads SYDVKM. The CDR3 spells CASSEEAAGNYGYTF. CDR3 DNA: TGTGCCAGCAGTGAGGAGGCGGCGGGTAACTATGGCTACACCTTC.

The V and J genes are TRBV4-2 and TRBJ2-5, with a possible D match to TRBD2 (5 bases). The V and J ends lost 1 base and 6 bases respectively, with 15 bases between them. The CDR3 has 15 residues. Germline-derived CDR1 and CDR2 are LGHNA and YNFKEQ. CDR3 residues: CASSQGPTTGKTQYF. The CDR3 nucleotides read TGTGCCAGCAGCCAAGGACCCACGACGGGGAAGACCCAGTACTTC.

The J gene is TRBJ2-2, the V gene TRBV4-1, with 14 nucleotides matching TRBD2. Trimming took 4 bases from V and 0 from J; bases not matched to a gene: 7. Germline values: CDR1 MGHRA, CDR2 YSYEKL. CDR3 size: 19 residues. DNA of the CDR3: TGCGCCAGCAGCCCTTGGACTAGCGGGAGGCTAGCGAACACCGGGGAGCTGTTTTTT. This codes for CASSPWTSGRLANTGELFF.

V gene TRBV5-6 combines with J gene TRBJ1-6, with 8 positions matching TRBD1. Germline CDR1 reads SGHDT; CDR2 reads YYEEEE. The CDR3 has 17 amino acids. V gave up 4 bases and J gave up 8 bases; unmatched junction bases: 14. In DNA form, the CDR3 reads TGTGCCAGCAGCCTGGTGGCTAGGACAGGGATCGATTCACCCCTCCACTTT. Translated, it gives CASSLVARTGIDSPLHF.

For the CDR3, the DNA is TGTGCTAGTGGTTTGGTATCCCGGCCAGGTTCTGGAAACACCATATATTTT. This translates into CASGLVSRPGSGNTIYF. The rearrangement uses TRBV12-5 and TRBJ1-3; D is ambiguous. The CDR3 runs to 17 residues. Looked up from germline, CDR1 is LGHNT and CDR2 is FRNRAP. V dropped 0 bases and J dropped 1 base, with 13 bases sitting between them. Combining the CDR3 with reference TRBV12-5 and TRBJ1-3 gives the whole variable domain DARVTQTPRHKVTEMGQEVTMRCQPILGHNTVFWYRQTMMQGLELLAYFRNRAPLDDSGMPKDRFSAEMPDATLATLKIQPSEPRDSAVYFCASGLVSRPGSGNTIYFGEGSWLTVV.

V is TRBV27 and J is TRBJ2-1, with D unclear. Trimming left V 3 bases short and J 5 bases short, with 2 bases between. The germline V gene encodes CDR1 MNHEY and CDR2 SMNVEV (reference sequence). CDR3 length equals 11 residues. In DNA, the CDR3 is TGTGCCAGCAGTTTTAACAATGAGCAGTTCTTC. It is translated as CASSFNNEQFF.

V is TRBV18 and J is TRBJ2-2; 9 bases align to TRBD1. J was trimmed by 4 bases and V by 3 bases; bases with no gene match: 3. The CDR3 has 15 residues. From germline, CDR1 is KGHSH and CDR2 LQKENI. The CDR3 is CASSPWDRATGELFF. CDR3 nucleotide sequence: TGTGCCAGCTCACCTTGGGACAGGGCCACCGGGGAGCTGTTTTTT.

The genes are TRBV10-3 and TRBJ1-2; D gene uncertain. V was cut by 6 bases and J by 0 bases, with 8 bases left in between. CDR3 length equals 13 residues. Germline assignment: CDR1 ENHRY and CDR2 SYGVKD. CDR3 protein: CAIRSVTNYGYTF. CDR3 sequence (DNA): TGTGCCATCAGGTCTGTTACTAACTATGGCTACACCTTC.